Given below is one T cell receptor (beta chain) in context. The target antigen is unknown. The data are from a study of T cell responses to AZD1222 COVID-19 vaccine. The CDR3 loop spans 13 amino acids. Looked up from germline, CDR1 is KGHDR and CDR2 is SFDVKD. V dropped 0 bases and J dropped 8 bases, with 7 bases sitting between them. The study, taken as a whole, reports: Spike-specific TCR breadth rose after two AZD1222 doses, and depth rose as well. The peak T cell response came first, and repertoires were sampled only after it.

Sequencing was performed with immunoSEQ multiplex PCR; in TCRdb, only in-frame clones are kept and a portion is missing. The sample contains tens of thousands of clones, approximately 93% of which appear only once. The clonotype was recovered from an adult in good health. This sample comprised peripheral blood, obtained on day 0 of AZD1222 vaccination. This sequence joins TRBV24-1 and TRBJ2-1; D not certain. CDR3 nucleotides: TGTGCCACCAGTGATTTGGGAATGGATGAGCAGTTCTTC. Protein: CATSDLGMDEQFF.